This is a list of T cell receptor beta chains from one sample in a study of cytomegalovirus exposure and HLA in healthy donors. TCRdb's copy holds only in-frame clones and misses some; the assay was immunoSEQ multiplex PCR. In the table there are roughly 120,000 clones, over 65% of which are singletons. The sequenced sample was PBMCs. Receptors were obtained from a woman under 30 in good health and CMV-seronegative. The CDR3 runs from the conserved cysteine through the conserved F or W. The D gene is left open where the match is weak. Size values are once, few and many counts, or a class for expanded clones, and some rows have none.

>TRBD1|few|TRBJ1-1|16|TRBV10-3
TGTGCCATCAGTGAGTCGGGGGGACAGGGGAACACTGAAGCTTTCTTT
CAISESGGQGNTEAFF
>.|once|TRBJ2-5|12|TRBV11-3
TGTGCCAGCGGTCCAGGGCAAGAGACCCAGTACTTC
CASGPGQETQYF
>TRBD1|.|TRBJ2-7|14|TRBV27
TGTGCCAGCAGTTTATCCCAGGGGGTTGGGGAGCAGTACTTC
CASSLSQGVGEQYF
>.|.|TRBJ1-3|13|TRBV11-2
TGTGCCAGCAGCTTACGACAGGGAAACACCATATATTTT
CASSLRQGNTIYF
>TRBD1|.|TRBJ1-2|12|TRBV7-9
TGTGCCAGCAGCTTAATACAGGGGGACTACACCTTC
CASSLIQGDYTF
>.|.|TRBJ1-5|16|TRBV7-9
TGTGCCAGCAGCCCGAGCTTGGGGGCGCGACATCAGCCCCAGCATTTT
CASSPSLGARHQPQHF
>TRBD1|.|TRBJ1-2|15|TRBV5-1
TGCGCCAGCAGCTTACACAGGACAGGGTCGGATGGCTACACCTTC
CASSLHRTGSDGYTF
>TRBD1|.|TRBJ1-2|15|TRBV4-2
TGTGCCAGCAGCCCACAAATGGGACAGTTGAGAGGCTACACCTTC
CASSPQMGQLRGYTF
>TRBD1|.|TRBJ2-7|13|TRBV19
TGTGCCAGTAGTATAGGACAGGGTTACGAGCAGTACTTC
CASSIGQGYEQYF
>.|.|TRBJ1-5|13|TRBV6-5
TGTGCCAGCAGTTACACAGGGAATCAGCCCCAGCATTTT
CASSYTGNQPQHF
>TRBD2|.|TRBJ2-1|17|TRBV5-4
TGTGCCAGCAGCCTGGGGGGTAGCGGGGGGCCTTACAATGAGCAGTTCTTC
CASSLGGSGGPYNEQFF
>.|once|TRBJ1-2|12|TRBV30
TGTGCCTGGAGTACCGGGGGCTATGGCTACACCTTC
CAWSTGGYGYTF
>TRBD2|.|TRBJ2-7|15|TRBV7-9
TGTGCCAGCAGCTCGACTAGCGGGAGGGCCGACGAGCAGTACTTC
CASSSTSGRADEQYF
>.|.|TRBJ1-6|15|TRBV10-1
TGCGCCAGCAGTGAATCCACAGGGAGGGATTCACCCCTCCACTTT
CASSESTGRDSPLHF
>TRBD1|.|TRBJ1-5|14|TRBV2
TGTGCCAGCAGTAGACAGGGGCCCAATCAGCCCCAGCATTTT
CASSRQGPNQPQHF
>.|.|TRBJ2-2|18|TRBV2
TGTGCCAGCAGTGAAGCGCTTCGGAGGACTCAATCAACCGGGGAGCTGTTTTTT
CASSEALRRTQSTGELFF
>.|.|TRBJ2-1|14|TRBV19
TGTGCCAGTAGTATCCCCCCACTGTACAATGAGCAGTTCTTC
CASSIPPLYNEQFF
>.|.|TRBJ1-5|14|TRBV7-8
TGTGCCAGCAGCTTAGCTAATAGCAATCAGCCCCAGCATTTT
CASSLANSNQPQHF
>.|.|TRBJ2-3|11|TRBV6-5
TGTGCCAGCAGTGGGCTCAATACGCAGTATTTT
CASSGLNTQYF
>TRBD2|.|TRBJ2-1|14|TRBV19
TGTGCCAGTAGCCGGGGAGGGGTGGGAATTGAGCAGTTCTTC
CASSRGGVGIEQFF
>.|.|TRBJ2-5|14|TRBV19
TGTGCCAGTAGTAGGGCGGGGAGGCAAGAGACCCAGTACTTC
CASSRAGRQETQYF
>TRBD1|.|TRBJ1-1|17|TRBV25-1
TGTGCCAGCAGTGAATCGGGTCACACAGGGGTGAACACTGAAGCTTTCTTT
CASSESGHTGVNTEAFF
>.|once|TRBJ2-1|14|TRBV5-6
TGTGCCAGCATCCCGGGTGAAGGGGGGGCTGAGCAGTTCTTC
CASIPGEGGAEQFF
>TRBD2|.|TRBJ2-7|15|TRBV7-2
TGTGCCAGCAGCTTGACTAGCGGGGGAACCTACGAGCAGTACTTC
CASSLTSGGTYEQYF
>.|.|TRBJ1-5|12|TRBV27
TGTGCCATGGATCGCCGGGATCAGCCCCAGCATTTT
CAMDRRDQPQHF
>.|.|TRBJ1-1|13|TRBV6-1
TGTGCCAGCAGCGAAGACAGGCGGACTGAAGCTTTCTTT
CASSEDRRTEAFF
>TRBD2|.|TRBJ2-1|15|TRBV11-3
TGTGCCAGCAGCTCCGGGACTAGCGGCGGCAATGAGCAGTTCTTC
CASSSGTSGGNEQFF
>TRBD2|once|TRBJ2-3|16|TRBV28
TGTGCCAGCAGTTTTCCCAGCGGGGTTAGCACAGATACGCAGTATTTT
CASSFPSGVSTDTQYF
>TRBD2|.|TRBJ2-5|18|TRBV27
TGTGCCAGCAGTCCTGACCGGACTAGCGGGACCAGGAGGGAGACCCAGTACTTC
CASSPDRTSGTRRETQYF
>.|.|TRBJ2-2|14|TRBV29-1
TGCAGCGTTGGGCTACAGGGAGCATCCGGGGAGCTGTTTTTT
CSVGLQGASGELFF
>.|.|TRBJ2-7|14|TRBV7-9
TGTGCCAGCAGCTTGACTTCCCAGTTCGCGGAGCAGTACTTC
CASSLTSQFAEQYF
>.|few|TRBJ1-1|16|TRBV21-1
TGTGCCATCCCGATCTTCAGGGGGCGGATCATCCCTGAAGCTTTCTTT
CAIPIFRGRIIPEAFF
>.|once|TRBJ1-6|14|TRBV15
TGTGCCACCAGCAGAGATCCGGGAAATTCACCCCTCCACTTT
CATSRDPGNSPLHF
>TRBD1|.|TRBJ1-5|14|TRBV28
TGTGCTGCCGGGACAGGGTTGTTTTTGCAGCCCCAGCATTTT
CAAGTGLFLQPQHF
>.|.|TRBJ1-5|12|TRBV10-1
TGCGCCAGCAGCCCCGGGGGTCAGCCCCAGCATTTT
CASSPGGQPQHF
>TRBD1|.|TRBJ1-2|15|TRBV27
TGTGCCAGCAGTCCCTATCGGGGGACAGGCTATGGCTACACCTTC
CASSPYRGTGYGYTF
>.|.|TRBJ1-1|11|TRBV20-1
TGCAGTGCGTACAGGGTCACTGAAGCTTTCTTT
CSAYRVTEAFF
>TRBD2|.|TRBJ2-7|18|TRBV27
TGTGCCAGCAGTGTAAAGGGGTTTCTAGCGGGAGTTTCCTACGAGCAGTACTTC
CASSVKGFLAGVSYEQYF
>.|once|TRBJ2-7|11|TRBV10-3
TGTGCCATCGGCAGGAAGGACGAGCAGTACTTC
CAIGRKDEQYF
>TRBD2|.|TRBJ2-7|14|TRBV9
TGTGCCAGCAGCGTAGGCAGCGGGAGTTACGAGCAGTACTTC
CASSVGSGSYEQYF
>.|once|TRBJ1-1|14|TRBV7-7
TGTGCCAGCAGCTTATCCAAGGAGGACACTGAAGCTTTCTTT
CASSLSKEDTEAFF
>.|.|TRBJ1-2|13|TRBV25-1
TGTGCCAGCAGTGGACAGCGGGGGTATGGCTACACCTTC
CASSGQRGYGYTF
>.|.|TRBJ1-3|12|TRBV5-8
TGTGCCAGCAGCATCACAGGGAACACCATATATTTT
CASSITGNTIYF
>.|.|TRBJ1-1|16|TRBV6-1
TGTGCCAGCAGTGAAGCATATCGGGAGACGAACACTGAAGCTTTCTTT
CASSEAYRETNTEAFF
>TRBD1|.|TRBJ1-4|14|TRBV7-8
TGTGCCAGCAGGAGAACAGGGGTCGGCGAAAAACTGTTTTTT
CASRRTGVGEKLFF
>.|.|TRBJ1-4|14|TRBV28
TGTGCCAGCCGAATCCGGGACTCCTTCGAAAAACTGTTTTTT
CASRIRDSFEKLFF